This T cell receptor beta chain was captured in a study of cytomegalovirus exposure and HLA in healthy donors. CDR3 length equals 12 residues. CDR1 and CDR2 from the germline V gene are MDHEN and SYDVKM. The study's findings and limits: Associated with HLA alleles at 0.05 false discovery rate in a later analysis were approximately 17,000 TCR beta sequences. In vitro assays verified that a few CMV-associated chains recognized CMV antigens specifically.

This clone was recorded once. The target antigen is unknown. One junction end does not reproduce the germline sequence, and a read error may be involved. Both 60 Vbeta primers and 13 Jbeta primers went into the PCR. The table came from immunoSEQ multiplex PCR; TCRdb's copy has only in-frame clones and leaves some out. The data contain 180,000 or so clones, roughly four fifths of them singletons. This rearrangement joins TRBV28 to TRBJ2-4; D not certain. The sequenced material came from PBMCs. This sequence was found in a woman aged 45 to 65 in good health and CMV-seropositive. CDR3 in DNA: TGTGCCAGCAGTTTATACCAAAACAGTCAGTACTTC. This sequence encodes CASSLYQNSQYF. The full variable domain, in which reference TRBV28 and TRBJ2-4 provide the parts outside the CDR3, is DVKVTQSSRYLVKRTGEKVFLECVQDMDHENMFWYRQDPGLGLRLIYFSYDVKMKEKGDIPEGYSVSREKKERFSLILESASTNQTSMYLCASSLYQNSQYFGAGTRLSVL.